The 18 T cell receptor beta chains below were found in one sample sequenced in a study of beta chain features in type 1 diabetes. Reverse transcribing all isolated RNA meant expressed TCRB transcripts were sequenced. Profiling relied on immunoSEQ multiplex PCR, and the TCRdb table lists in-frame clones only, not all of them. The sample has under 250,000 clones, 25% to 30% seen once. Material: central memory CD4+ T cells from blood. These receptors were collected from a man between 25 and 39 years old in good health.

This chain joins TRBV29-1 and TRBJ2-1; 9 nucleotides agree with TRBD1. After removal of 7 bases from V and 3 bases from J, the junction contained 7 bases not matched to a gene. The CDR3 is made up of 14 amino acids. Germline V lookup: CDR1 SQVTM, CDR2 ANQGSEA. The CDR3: CSGNRQGVYNEQFF. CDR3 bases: TGCAGCGGAAACCGACAGGGGGTCTACAATGAGCAGTTCTTC.

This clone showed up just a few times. CDR3 amino acids: CASSPDTWENTEAFF. The CDR3 region has the DNA TGTGCCAGCAGCCCCGATACATGGGAGAACACTGAAGCTTTCTTT. The chain links TRBV5-4 to TRBJ1-1, with no clear D. Germline loops: CDR1 SGHNT, CDR2 YYREEE (reference sequence). Trimming shortened V by 4 bases and J by 1 base, and 14 bases separated the two germline ends. This CDR3 has 15 residues.

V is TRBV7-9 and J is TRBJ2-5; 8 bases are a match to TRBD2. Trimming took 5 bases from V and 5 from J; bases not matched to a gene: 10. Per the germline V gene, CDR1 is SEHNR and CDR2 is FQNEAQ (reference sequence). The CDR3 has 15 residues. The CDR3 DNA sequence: TGTGCCAGCAGCCGATACAGCGGGAGAGGGGAGACCCAGTACTTC. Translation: CASSRYSGRGETQYF.

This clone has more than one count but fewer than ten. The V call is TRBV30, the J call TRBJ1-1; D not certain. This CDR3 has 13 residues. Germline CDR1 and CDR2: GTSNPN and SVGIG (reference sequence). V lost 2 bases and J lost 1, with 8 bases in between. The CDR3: CAWSNQRNTEAFF. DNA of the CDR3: TGTGCCTGGAGTAATCAGAGGAACACTGAAGCTTTCTTT.

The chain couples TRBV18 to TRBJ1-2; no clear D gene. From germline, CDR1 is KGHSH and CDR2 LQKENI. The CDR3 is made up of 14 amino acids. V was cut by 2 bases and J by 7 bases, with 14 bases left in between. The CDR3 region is CASSPETVRGGYTF. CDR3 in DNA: TGTGCCAGCTCACCAGAGACGGTCCGGGGTGGCTACACCTTC.

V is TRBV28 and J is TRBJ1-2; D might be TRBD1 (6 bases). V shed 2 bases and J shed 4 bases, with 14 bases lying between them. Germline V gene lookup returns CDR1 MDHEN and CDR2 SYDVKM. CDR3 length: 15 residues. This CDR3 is CASSLLGRGIYGYTF. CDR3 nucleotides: TGTGCCAGCAGTTTACTTGGCAGGGGAATCTATGGCTACACCTTC.

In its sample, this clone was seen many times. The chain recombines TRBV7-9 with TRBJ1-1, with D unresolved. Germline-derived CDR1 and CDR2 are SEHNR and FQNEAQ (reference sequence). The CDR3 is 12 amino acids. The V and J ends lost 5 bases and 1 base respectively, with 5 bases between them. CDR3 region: CASSGRNTEAFF. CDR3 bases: TGTGCCAGCAGCGGGCGGAACACTGAAGCTTTCTTT.

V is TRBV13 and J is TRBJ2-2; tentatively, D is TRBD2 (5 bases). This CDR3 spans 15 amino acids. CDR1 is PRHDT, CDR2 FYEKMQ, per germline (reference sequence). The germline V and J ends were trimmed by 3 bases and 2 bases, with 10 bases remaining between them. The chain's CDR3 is CASSFGRTNTGELFF. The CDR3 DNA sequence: TGTGCCAGCAGCTTCGGCAGGACTAACACCGGGGAGCTGTTTTTT.

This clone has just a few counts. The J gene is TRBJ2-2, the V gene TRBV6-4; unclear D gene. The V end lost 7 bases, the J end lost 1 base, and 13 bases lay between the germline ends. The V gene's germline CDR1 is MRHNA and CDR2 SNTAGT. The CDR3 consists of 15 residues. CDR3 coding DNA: TGTGCCAGCACCCCCATGGCAGGGAACACCGGGGAGCTGTTTTTT. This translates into CASTPMAGNTGELFF.

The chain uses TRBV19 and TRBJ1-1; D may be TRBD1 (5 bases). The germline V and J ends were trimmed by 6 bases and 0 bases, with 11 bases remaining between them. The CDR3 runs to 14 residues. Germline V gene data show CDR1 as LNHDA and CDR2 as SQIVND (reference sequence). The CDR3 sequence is CASRTRELNTEAFF. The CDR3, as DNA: TGTGCCAGTAGAACCAGGGAGCTGAACACTGAAGCTTTCTTT. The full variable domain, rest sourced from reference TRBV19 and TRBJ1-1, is DGGITQSPKYLFRKEGQNVTLSCEQNLNHDAMYWYRQDPGQGLRLIYYSQIVNDFQKGDIAEGYSVSREKKESFPLTVTSAQKNPTAFYLCASRTRELNTEAFFGQGTRLTVV.

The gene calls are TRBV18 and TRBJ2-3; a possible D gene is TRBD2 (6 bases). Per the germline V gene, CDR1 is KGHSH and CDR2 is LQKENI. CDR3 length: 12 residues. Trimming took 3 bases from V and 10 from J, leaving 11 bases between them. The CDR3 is CASSPREKAQYF. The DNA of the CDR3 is TGTGCCAGCTCACCCCGGGAGAAAGCGCAGTATTTT.

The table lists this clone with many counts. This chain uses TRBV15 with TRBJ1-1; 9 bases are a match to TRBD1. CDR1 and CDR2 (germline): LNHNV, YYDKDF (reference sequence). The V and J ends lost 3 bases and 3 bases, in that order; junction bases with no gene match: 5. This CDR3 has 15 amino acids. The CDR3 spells CATSSGQGKDTEAFF. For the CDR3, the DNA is TGTGCCACCAGCAGTGGACAGGGGAAGGACACTGAAGCTTTCTTT.

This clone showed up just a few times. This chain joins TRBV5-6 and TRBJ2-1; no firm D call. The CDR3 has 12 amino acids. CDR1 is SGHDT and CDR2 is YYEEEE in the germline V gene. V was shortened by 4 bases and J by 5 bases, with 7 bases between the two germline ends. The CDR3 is CASSPNDNEQFF. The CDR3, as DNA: TGTGCCAGCAGCCCAAATGACAATGAGCAGTTCTTC.

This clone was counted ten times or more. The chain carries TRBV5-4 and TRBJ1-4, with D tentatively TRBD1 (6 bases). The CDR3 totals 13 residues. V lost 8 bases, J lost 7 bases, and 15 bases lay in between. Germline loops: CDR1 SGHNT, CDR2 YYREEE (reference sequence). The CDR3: CASGRQGSEKLFF. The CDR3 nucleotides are TGTGCCAGTGGCCGGCAGGGGAGTGAAAAACTGTTTTTT.

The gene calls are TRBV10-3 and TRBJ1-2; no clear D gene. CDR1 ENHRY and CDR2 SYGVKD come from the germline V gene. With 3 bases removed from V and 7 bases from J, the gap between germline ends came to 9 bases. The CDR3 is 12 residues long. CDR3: CAISESRAGYTF. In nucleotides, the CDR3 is TGTGCCATCAGTGAATCTAGGGCTGGCTACACCTTC.

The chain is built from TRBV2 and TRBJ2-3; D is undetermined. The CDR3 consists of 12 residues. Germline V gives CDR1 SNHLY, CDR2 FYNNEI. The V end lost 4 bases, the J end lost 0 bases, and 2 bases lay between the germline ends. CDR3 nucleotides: TGTGCCAGCAGTGGAAGCACAGATACGCAGTATTTT. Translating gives CASSGSTDTQYF.

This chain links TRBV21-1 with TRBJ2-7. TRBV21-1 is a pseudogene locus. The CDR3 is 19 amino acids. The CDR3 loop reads CASSKAGTTGRRYSREQYF. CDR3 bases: TGTGCCAGCAGCAAAGCGGGTACTACTGGACGAAGGTACTCGCGGGAGCAGTACTTC.

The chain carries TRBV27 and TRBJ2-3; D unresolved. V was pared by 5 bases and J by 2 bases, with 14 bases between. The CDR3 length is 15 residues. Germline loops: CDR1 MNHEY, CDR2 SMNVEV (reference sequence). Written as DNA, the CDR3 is TGTGCCAGCAGTCCCCGACACGGTTCCACAGATACGCAGTATTTT. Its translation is CASSPRHGSTDTQYF.